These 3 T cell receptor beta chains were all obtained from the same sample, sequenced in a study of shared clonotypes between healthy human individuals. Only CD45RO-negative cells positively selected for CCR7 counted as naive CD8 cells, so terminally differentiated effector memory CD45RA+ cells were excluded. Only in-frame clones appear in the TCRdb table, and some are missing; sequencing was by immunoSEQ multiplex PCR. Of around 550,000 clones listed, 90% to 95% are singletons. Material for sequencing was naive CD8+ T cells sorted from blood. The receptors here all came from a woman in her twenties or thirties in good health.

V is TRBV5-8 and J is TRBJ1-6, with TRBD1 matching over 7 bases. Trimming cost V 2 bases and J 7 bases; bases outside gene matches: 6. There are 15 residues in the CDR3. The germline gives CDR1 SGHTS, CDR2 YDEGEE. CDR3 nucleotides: TGTGCCAGCAGCTTTCTCGGGACAGAAAATTCACCCCTCCACTTT. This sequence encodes CASSFLGTENSPLHF.

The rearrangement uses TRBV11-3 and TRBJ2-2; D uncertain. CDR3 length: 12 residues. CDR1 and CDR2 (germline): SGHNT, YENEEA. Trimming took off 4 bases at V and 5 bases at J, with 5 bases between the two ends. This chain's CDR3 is CASSSITGELFF. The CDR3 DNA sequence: TGTGCCAGCAGCTCCATAACCGGGGAGCTGTTTTTT.

The CDR3 loop reads CASSYGGNRGEKLFF. CDR3 coding DNA: TGTGCCAGCAGTTACGGGGGGAATCGAGGGGAAAAACTGTTTTTT. This sequence joins TRBV6-6 and TRBJ1-4, with D perhaps TRBD1 (5 bases). The CDR3 is 15 amino acids. Per the germline V gene, CDR1 is MNHNY and CDR2 is SVGAGI (reference sequence). Trimming took off 2 bases at V and 8 bases at J, with 15 bases between the two ends.